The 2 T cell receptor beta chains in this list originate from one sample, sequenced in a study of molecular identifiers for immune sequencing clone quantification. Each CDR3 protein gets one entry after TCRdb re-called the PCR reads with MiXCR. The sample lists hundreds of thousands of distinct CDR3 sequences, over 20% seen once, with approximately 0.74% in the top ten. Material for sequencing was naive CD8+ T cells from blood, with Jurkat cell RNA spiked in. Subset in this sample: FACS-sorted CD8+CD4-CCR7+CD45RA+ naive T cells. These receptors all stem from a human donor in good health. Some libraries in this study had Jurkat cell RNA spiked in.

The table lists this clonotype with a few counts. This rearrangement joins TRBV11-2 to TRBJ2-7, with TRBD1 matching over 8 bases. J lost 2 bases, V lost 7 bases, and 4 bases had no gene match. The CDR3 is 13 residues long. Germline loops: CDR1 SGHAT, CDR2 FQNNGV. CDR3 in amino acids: CASTLGQAYEQYF. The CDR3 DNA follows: TGTGCCAGCACCCTGGGACAGGCCTACGAGCAGTACTTC.

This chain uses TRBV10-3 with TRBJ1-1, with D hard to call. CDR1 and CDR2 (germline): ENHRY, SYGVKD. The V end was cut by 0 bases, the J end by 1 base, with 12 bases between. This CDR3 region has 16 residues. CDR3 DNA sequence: TGTGCCATCAGTGAGTCGCCCGGGTCAAGGAACACTGAAGCTTTCTTT. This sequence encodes CAISESPGSRNTEAFF.